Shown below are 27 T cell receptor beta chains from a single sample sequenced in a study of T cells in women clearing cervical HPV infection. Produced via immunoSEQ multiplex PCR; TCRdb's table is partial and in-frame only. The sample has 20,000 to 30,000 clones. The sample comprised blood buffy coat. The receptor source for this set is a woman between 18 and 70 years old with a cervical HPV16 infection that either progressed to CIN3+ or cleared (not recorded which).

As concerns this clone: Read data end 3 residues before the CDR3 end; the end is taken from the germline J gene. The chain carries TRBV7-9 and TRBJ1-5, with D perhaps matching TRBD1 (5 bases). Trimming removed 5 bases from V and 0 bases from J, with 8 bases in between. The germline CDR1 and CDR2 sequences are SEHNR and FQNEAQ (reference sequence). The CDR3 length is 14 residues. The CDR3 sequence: CASSHDSSNQPQHF. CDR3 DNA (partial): TGTGCCAGCAGCCACGACAGTAGCAATCAGCCC.

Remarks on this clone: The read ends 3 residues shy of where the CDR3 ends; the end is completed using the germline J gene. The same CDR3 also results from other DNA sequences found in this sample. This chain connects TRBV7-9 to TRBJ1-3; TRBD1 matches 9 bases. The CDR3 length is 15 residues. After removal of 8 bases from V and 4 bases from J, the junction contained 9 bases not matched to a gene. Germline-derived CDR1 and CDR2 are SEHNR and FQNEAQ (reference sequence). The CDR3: CASVIGDRAGNTIYF. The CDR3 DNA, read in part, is TGTGCCAGCGTCATAGGGGACAGGGCAGGAAACACC.

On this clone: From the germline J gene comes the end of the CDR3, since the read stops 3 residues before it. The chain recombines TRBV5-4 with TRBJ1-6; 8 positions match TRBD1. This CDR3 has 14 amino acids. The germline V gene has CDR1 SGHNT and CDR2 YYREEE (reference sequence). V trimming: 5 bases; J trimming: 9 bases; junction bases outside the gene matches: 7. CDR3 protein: CASRGGQGSSPLHF. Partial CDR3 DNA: TGTGCCAGCAGGGGTGGACAGGGTAGTTCACCC.

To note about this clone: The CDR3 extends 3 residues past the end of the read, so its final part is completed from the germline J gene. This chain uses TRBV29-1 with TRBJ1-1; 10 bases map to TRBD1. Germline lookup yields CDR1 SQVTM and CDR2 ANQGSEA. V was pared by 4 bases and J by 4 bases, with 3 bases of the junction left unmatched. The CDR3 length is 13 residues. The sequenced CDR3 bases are TGCAGCGTTGGGGACAGGGGTGGCACTGAA. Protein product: CSVGDRGGTE. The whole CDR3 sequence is CSVGDRGGTEAFF.

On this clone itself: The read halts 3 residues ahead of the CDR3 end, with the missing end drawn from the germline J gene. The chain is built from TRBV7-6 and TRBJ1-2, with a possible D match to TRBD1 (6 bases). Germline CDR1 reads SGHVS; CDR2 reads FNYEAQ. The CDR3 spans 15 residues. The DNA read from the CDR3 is TGTGCCAGCAGCTTTGGAAGGGACAACTCCTACGAC. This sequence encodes CASSFGRDNSYD. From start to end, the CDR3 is CASSFGRDNSYDYTF.

The covered CDR3 bases are TGTGCCAGTAGTCCCAATGTCTACGAG. Its translation: CASSPNVYE. In full, the CDR3 is CASSPNVYEQYF. This chain joins TRBV19 and TRBJ2-7; no definite D call. The read comes to an end 3 residues before the CDR3 does, leaving the germline J gene to fill in the end. Germline CDR1 reads LNHDA; CDR2 reads SQIVND (reference sequence). V was clipped by 5 bases and J by 3 bases, with 8 bases between them. The CDR3 sequence is 12 residues long.

Partial CDR3 DNA: TGTGCCAGTAGTATAGTCAGGGATACCGGGGAG. Protein: CASSIVRDTGE. The full CDR3 reads CASSIVRDTGELFF. The rearrangement joins TRBV19 to TRBJ2-2; a possible D gene is TRBD1 (5 bases). The read terminates 3 residues ahead of where the CDR3 ends, so the germline J gene completes it. This CDR3 spans 14 amino acids. The V gene's germline CDR1 is LNHDA and CDR2 SQIVND (reference sequence). Trimming pared 1 base from V and 5 bases from J, leaving 8 bases between.

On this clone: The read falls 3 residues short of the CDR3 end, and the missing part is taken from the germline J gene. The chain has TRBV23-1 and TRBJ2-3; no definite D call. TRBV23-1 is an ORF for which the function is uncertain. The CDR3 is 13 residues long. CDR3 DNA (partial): TGCGCCAGCAGTCAATCGGGCCAAGAGACG. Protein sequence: CASSQSGQET. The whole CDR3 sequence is CASSQSGQETQYF.

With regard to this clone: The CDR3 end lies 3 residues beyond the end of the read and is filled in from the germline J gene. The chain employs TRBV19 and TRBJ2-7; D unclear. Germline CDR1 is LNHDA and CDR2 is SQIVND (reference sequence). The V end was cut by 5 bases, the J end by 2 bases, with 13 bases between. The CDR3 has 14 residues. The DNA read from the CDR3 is TGTGCCAGTAGTTTCCTGGGCGAGCCCTACGAG. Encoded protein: CASSFLGEPYE. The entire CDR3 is CASSFLGEPYEQYF.

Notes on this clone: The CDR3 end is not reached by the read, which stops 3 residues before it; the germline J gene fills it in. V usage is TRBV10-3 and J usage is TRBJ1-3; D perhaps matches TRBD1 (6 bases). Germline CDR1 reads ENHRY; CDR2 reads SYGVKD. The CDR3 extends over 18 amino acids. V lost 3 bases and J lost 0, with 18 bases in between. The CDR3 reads CAISDPIDRSVSGNTIYF. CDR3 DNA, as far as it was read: TGTGCCATCAGTGACCCAATTGACAGGTCGGTCTCTGGAAACACC.

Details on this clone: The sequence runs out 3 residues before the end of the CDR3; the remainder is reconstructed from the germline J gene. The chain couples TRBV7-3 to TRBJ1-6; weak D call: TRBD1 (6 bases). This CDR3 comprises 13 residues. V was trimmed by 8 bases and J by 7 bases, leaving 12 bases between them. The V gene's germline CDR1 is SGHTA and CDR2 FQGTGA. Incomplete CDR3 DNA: TGTGCCAGCGCCCTGCAGGGGAATTCACCC. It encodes CASALQGNSP. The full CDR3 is CASALQGNSPLHF.

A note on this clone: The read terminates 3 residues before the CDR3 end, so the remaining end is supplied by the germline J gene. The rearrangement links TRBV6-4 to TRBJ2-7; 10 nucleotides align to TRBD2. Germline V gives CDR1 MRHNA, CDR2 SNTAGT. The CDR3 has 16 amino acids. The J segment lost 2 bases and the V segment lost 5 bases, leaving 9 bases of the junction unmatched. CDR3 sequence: CASSRGLLAGTYEQYF. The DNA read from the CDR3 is TGTGCCAGCAGTCGAGGACTACTAGCGGGAACCTACGAG.

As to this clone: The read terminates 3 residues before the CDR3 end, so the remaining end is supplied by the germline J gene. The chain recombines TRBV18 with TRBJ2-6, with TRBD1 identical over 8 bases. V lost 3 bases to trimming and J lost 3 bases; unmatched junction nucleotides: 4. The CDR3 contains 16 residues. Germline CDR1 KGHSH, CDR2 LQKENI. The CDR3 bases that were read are TGTGCCAGCTCACCGCAGGGGGCCAGTGGGGCCAACGTC. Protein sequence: CASSPQGASGANV. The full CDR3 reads CASSPQGASGANVLTF.

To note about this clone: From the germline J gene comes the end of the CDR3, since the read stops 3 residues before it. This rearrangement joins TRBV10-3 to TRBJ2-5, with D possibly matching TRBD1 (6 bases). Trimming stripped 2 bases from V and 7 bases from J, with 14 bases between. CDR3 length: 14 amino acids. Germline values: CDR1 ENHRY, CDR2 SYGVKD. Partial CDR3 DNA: TGTGCCATCAGTGAGCCCCAGGGGCGAGGGACC. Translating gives CAISEPQGRGT. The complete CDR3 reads CAISEPQGRGTQYF.

CDR3 DNA, as far as it was read: TGTGCCAGCAGCCCCACGGGGGATACG. This gives the protein CASSPTGDT. The complete CDR3 protein is CASSPTGDTQYF. This chain connects TRBV7-9 to TRBJ2-3, with D perhaps matching TRBD2 (5 bases). The read falls 3 residues short of the CDR3 end, and the missing part is taken from the germline J gene. The CDR3 covers 12 residues. Looked up from germline, CDR1 is SEHNR and CDR2 is FQNEAQ (reference sequence). Trimming removed 5 bases from V and 6 bases from J, with 9 bases in between.

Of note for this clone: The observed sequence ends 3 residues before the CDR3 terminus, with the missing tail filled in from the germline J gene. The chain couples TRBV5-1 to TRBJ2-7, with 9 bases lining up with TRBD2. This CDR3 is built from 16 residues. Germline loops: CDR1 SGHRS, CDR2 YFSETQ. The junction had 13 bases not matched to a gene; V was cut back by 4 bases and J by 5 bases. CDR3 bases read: TGCGCCAGCAGCGCGGATCCCGGGACTAGCAGTCACGAG. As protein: CASSADPGTSSHE. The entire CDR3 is CASSADPGTSSHEQYF.

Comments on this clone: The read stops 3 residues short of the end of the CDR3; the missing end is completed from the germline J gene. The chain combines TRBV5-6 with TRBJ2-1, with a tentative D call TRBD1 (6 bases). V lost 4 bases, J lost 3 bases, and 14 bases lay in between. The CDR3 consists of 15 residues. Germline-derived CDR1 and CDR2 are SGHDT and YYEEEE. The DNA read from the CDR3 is TGTGCCAGCAGCCCAGGGGTCGGGAACTACAATGAG. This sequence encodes CASSPGVGNYNE. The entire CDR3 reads CASSPGVGNYNEQFF.

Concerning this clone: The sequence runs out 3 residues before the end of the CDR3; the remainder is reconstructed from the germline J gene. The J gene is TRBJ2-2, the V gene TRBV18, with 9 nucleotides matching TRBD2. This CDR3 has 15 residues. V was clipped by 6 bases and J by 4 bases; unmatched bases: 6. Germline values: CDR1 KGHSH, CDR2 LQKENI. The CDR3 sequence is CASSPSGRPTGELFF. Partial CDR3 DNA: TGTGCCAGCTCCCCCAGCGGGAGGCCCACCGGGGAG.

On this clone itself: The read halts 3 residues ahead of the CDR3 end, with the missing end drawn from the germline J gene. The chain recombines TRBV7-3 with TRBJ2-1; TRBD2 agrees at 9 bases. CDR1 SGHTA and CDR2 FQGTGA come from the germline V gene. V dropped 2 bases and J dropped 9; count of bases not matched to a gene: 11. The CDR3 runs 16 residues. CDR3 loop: CASSLWASGTGSEQFF. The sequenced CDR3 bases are TGTGCCAGCAGCTTATGGGCTAGCGGGACCGGCAGTGAG.

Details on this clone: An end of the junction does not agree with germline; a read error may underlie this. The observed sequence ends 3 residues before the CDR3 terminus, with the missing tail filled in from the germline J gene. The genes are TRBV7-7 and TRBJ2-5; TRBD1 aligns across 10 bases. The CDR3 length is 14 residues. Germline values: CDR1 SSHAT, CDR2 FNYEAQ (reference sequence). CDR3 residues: CASSATGGAETQYF. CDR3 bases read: TGTGCTAGCAGCGCGACAGGGGGCGCGGAGACC.

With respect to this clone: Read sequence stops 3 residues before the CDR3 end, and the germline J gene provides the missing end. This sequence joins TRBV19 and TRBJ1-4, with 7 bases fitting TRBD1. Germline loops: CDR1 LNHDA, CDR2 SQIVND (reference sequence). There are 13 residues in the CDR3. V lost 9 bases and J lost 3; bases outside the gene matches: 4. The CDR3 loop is CASSGTANEKLFF. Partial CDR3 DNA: TGTGCCAGCTCCGGGACAGCTAATGAAAAA.

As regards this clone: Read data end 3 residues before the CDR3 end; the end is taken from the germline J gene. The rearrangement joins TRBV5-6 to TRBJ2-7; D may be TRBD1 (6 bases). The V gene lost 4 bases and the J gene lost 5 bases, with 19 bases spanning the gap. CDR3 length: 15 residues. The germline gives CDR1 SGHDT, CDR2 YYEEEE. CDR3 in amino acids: CASSPTDSFTDEQYF. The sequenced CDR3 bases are TGTGCCAGCAGCCCCACGGACAGTTTTACAGACGAG.

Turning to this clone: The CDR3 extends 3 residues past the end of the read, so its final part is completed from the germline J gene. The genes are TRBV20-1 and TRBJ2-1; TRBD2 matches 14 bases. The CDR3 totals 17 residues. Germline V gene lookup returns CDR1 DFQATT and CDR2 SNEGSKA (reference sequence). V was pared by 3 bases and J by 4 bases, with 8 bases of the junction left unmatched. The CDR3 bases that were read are TGCAGTGCTAGGCGGACTAGCGGGGGGCCAAGGTACAATGAG. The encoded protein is CSARRTSGGPRYNE. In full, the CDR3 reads CSARRTSGGPRYNEQFF.

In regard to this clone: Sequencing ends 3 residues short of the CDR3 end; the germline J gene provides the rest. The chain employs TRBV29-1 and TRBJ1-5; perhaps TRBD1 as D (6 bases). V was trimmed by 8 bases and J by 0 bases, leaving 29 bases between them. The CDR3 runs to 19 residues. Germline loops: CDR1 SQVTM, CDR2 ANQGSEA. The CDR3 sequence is CSPPRPNRETINSNQPQHF. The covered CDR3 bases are TGCAGCCCGCCCCGTCCCAACAGGGAAACAATTAATAGCAATCAGCCC.

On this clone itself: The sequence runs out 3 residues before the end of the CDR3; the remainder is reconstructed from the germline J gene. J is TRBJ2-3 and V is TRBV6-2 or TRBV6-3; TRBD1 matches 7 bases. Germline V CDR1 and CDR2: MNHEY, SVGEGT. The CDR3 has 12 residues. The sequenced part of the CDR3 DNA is TGTGCCAGCGGACAGGTCGAAGAGACG. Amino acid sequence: CASGQVEET. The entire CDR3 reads CASGQVEETQYF.

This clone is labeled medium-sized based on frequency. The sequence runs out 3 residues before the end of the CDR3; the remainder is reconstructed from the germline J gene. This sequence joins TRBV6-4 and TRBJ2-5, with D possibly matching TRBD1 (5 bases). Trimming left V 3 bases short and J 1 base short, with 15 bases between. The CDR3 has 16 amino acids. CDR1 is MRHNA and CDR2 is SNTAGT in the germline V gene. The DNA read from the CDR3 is TGTGCCAGCAGTGAGTCTCCAGGGAACAGCCAAGAGACC. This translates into CASSESPGNSQET. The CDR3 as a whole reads CASSESPGNSQETQYF.

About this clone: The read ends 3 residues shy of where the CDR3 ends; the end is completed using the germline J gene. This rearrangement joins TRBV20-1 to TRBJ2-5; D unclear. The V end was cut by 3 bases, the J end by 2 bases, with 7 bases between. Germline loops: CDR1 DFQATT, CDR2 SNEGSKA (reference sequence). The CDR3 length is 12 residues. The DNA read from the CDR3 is TGCAGTGCTAGCTACAGACAAGAGACC. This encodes CSASYRQET. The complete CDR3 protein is CSASYRQETQYF.